This is a list of T cell receptor beta chains from one sample in a study of STAT5B mutations in CD4+ large granular lymphocyte leukemia. Clones were read by immunoSEQ multiplex PCR, and TCRdb kept only the in-frame ones, dropping some. The sample has around 50,000 clones, roughly 80% seen once; the top ten hold 0.3% to 0.45%. Sequenced sample: CD4+ T cells from blood buffy coats. The receptors stem from a human donor in good health. CDR3s include the opening cysteine and the closing phenylalanine or tryptophan. A D gene is named only where the DNA matches it firmly. Where a row states a size, it is once, few, many or the class of an expanded clone; other rows omit it.

TRBV5-5	TRBJ2-7	-	once	CASSRVRGRNEQYF	TGTGCCAGCAGCCGGGTGCGGGGAAGAAACGAGCAGTACTTC
TRBV10-3	TRBJ2-1	TRBD2	-	CAISGGAGGKNEQFF	TGTGCCATCAGTGGGGGAGCGGGGGGGAAGAATGAGCAGTTCTTC
TRBV19	TRBJ2-5	-	once	CASSFTRGQETQYF	TGTGCCAGTAGTTTTACTAGAGGACAAGAGACCCAGTACTTC
TRBV4-2	TRBJ2-3	-	-	CASSQDQRGTDTQYF	TGTGCCAGCAGCCAAGACCAGCGGGGCACAGATACGCAGTATTTT
TRBV27	TRBJ1-2	-	-	CASSPTARFLGYTF	TGTGCCAGCAGCCCGACGGCCCGTTTTTTAGGCTACACCTTC
TRBV5-1	TRBJ1-2	-	few	CASSGGTNYGYTF	TGCGCCAGCAGCGGCGGGACAAACTATGGCTACACCTTC
TRBV19	TRBJ2-1	TRBD2	-	CASSYLAGGEQFF	TGTGCCAGTAGTTATTTGGCGGGGGGGGAGCAGTTCTTC
TRBV7-9	TRBJ2-5	TRBD2	-	CASSLPSGGSETQYF	TGTGCCAGCAGCTTGCCTAGCGGGGGTAGTGAGACCCAGTACTTC
TRBV28	TRBJ1-1	-	-	CASSLGARGHTEAFF	TGTGCCAGCAGTTTAGGGGCTCGGGGACACACTGAAGCTTTCTTT
TRBV18	TRBJ2-1	-	-	CASSPLLDNEQFF	TGTGCCAGCTCACCCCTACTAGACAATGAGCAGTTCTTC
TRBV20-1	TRBJ1-2	-	-	CSPALGGYTF	TGCAGTCCCGCCCTGGGGGGCTACACCTTC
TRBV5-4	TRBJ2-1	TRBD2	-	CASSRERLAVVNEQFF	TGTGCCAGCAGCCGCGAGAGGCTAGCGGTTGTGAATGAGCAGTTCTTC
TRBV5-1	TRBJ2-2	TRBD2	-	CASSRAGDNTGELFF	TGCGCCAGCAGTCGGGCGGGAGATAATACCGGGGAGCTGTTTTTT
TRBV11-3	TRBJ2-1	TRBD2	-	CASRPSGDYNEQFF	TGTGCCAGCAGGCCTAGCGGGGATTACAATGAGCAGTTCTTC
TRBV14	TRBJ1-4	TRBD1	-	CASSQWTGSTEKLFF	TGTGCCAGCAGCCAATGGACAGGGAGCACTGAAAAACTGTTTTTT
TRBV7-3	TRBJ2-7	TRBD2	-	CASSFAAGGYEQYF	TGTGCCAGCAGCTTTGCTGCGGGAGGGTACGAGCAGTACTTC
TRBV7-3	TRBJ2-6	-	-	CASSSPRSGANVLTF	TGTGCCAGCAGCTCCCCTCGCTCTGGGGCCAACGTCCTGACTTTC
TRBV7-3	TRBJ2-5	-	-	CASSLGGKETQYF	TGTGCCAGCAGCTTAGGGGGCAAGGAGACCCAGTACTTC
TRBV5-4	TRBJ2-1	-	-	CASSSGTIGGTYNEQFF	TGTGCCAGCAGCTCCGGGACTATAGGGGGTACTTACAATGAGCAGTTCTTC
TRBV9	TRBJ2-1	-	once	CASTRGGQSYNEQFF	TGTGCCAGCACGAGAGGGGGGCAGTCCTACAATGAGCAGTTCTTC
TRBV7-6	TRBJ2-7	TRBD2	-	CASSLGLAGVGYEQYF	TGTGCCAGCAGCTTAGGACTAGCGGGAGTGGGTTACGAGCAGTACTTC
TRBV11-3	TRBJ2-7	-	-	CASSLDFGRSRRYEQYF	TGTGCCAGCAGCTTAGATTTTGGGAGAAGCCGGCGCTACGAGCAGTACTTC
TRBV6-1	TRBJ2-7	-	-	CASSPRGSGSYEQYF	TGTGCCAGCAGTCCCCGGGGGTCCGGAAGCTACGAGCAGTACTTC
TRBV6-5	TRBJ1-5	TRBD1	-	CASSYNRGQPQHF	TGTGCCAGCAGTTACAACAGGGGTCAGCCCCAGCATTTT
TRBV5-1	TRBJ1-6	TRBD1	-	CASSPGQGDNSPLHF	TGCGCCAGCAGCCCGGGACAGGGGGATAATTCACCCCTCCACTTT
TRBV6-6	TRBJ2-2	-	-	CASVGRKSGELFF	TGTGCCAGCGTGGGCCGGAAGAGCGGGGAGCTGTTTTTT
TRBV5-6	TRBJ1-5	-	-	CASSFLGGNQPQHF	TGTGCCAGCAGCTTTTTGGGTGGCAATCAGCCCCAGCATTTT
TRBV5-1	TRBJ2-5	TRBD1	-	CASRTGGRVETQYF	TGCGCCAGTCGGACAGGGGGGCGAGTGGAGACCCAGTACTTC
TRBV30	TRBJ2-3	-	-	CAWGSSTDTQYF	TGTGCCTGGGGGTCTAGCACAGATACGCAGTATTTT
TRBV11-1	TRBJ2-5	-	once	CASSLDGLGETQYF	TGTGCCAGCAGCTTAGATGGACTTGGAGAGACCCAGTACTTC
TRBV14	TRBJ2-7	TRBD1	-	CASSHTGTGSYEQYF	TGTGCCAGCAGCCACACCGGGACAGGGTCCTACGAGCAGTACTTC
TRBV19	TRBJ2-7	TRBD2	-	CASRGASGTYEQYF	TGTGCCAGTAGGGGGGCTAGCGGGACTTACGAGCAGTACTTC
TRBV4-2	TRBJ2-7	-	few	CASSHDRYSYEQYF	TGTGCCAGCAGCCACGACCGGTACTCCTACGAGCAGTACTTC
TRBV28	TRBJ1-5	-	-	CASSLDSHNQPQHF	TGTGCCAGCAGTTTAGACAGTCACAATCAGCCCCAGCATTTT
TRBV11-1	TRBJ2-6	-	-	CASSLVPGTRSGANVLTF	TGTGCCAGCAGCTTAGTTCCAGGGACTCGATCTGGGGCCAACGTCCTGACTTTC
TRBV29-1	TRBJ1-1	-	-	CSVRGRMNTEAFF	TGCAGCGTCCGCGGGCGGATGAACACTGAAGCTTTCTTT
TRBV18	TRBJ2-1	TRBD1	-	CASSPQGASYNEQFF	TGTGCCAGCTCACCGCAGGGGGCGTCCTACAATGAGCAGTTCTTC
TRBV7-3	TRBJ2-5	TRBD1	-	CASSRQGSDQETQYF	TGTGCCAGCAGCCGACAGGGATCGGACCAAGAGACCCAGTACTTC
TRBV11-3	TRBJ2-1	TRBD2	-	CASSLRTPGSGGPKEQFF	TGTGCCAGCAGCTTAAGGACGCCGGGTAGCGGGGGACCCAAGGAGCAGTTCTTC
TRBV11-2	TRBJ2-7	TRBD2	-	CASSSLAGARHEQYF	TGTGCCAGCAGCTCACTAGCGGGGGCCCGCCACGAGCAGTACTTC
TRBV29-1	TRBJ2-7	-	-	CSVTPGLPAREQYF	TGCAGCGTAACCCCGGGACTGCCGGCTCGCGAGCAGTACTTC
TRBV29-1	TRBJ1-1	TRBD1	-	CSVGTGNTEAFF	TGCAGCGTTGGGACAGGGAACACTGAAGCTTTCTTT